The TCR beta chain under discussion was sequenced for a study of blood T cells in healthy people across ages. Notes on the study in general: A conclusive naive versus antigen-experienced comparison was prevented by the unsorted PBMCs. When set beside aged donors, long-lived donors presented more naive CD4+ cells and higher diversity.

For the second PCR, which ran for roughly 6 to 11 cycles, a sample-barcoded 5' primer and a J-beta primer mix were used. TCRdb independently ran MiXCR on the 5' RACE reads; one entry per CDR3 protein. This table has some 690,000 distinct CDR3 sequences, 20% to 25% appearing once. On this clonotype itself: Its antigen is as yet unknown.

This CDR3 has 20 residues. J lost 3 bases, V lost 0 bases, and 18 bases had no gene match. Germline-derived CDR1 and CDR2 are DFQATT and SNEGSKA (reference sequence). V usage is TRBV20-1 and J usage is TRBJ2-3; 10 nucleotides agree with TRBD2. Sequences were obtained from blood. This receptor was taken from a man between 70 and 80 years old in good health. This CDR3 is CSAREFRGLAGVPGTDTQYF. CDR3 sequence (DNA): TGCAGTGCTAGAGAGTTCAGGGGGCTAGCGGGGGTCCCAGGGACAGATACGCAGTATTTT.